These T cell receptor beta chains were read from a single sample in a study of OX40 agonist ivuxolimab in advanced cancers. Method: immunoSEQ multiplex PCR; TCRdb's copy keeps in-frame clones and lacks some. The data show roughly 32,000 clones, with about three quarters seen just once and roughly 25% held by the top ten. The sequenced sample was CD4+ or CD8+ T cells sorted from blood, obtained in a trial of the OX40 agonist ivuxolimab. Receptors were obtained from an adult with an advanced solid tumor such as melanoma, head and neck, liver or kidney cancer. The CDR3 runs from the conserved cysteine through the conserved F or W. Fields, in order: J gene, D gene, clone size, V gene, CDR3 protein, CDR3 DNA. A D gene is named only where the DNA matches it firmly. Where a row states a size, it is once, few, many or the class of an expanded clone; other rows omit it.

>TRBJ2-7|-|-|TRBV29-1
CSGAWAGGYEQYF
TGCAGCGGTGCCTGGGCCGGGGGCTACGAGCAGTACTTC
>TRBJ2-3|-|-|TRBV5-4
CASSFSGADTQYF
TGTGCCAGCAGCTTTTCAGGGGCAGATACGCAGTATTTT
>TRBJ1-2|-|-|TRBV2
CASSGDANYGYTF
TGTGCCAGCAGTGGGGATGCTAACTATGGCTACACCTTC
>TRBJ2-1|-|-|TRBV10-3
CAISESRPSSYNEQFF
TGTGCCATCAGTGAGTCGAGACCAAGCTCCTACAATGAGCAGTTCTTC
>TRBJ1-1|-|few|TRBV13
CASSRNMNTEAFF
TGTGCCAGCAGCCGTAACATGAACACTGAAGCTTTCTTT
>TRBJ2-1|-|few|TRBV10-3
CAISEGSGYYNEQFF
TGTGCCATCAGTGAAGGTTCAGGGTACTACAATGAGCAGTTCTTC
>TRBJ1-2|TRBD1|-|TRBV28
CASSRDRTDYGYTF
TGTGCCAGCAGTCGGGACAGGACCGACTATGGCTACACCTTC
>TRBJ1-2|TRBD1|-|TRBV7-2
CASSPTRDRGRVYGYTF
TGTGCCAGCAGCCCAACCCGGGACAGGGGGCGCGTCTATGGCTACACCTTC
>TRBJ2-5|TRBD2|few|TRBV6-1
CASSPRAGSQETQYF
TGTGCCAGCAGTCCCCGAGCGGGGAGCCAAGAGACCCAGTACTTC
>TRBJ1-4|TRBD1|-|TRBV10-2
CASSESGTGGASNEKLFF
TGCGCCAGCAGTGAGTCGGGGACAGGCGGGGCTTCGAATGAAAAACTGTTTTTT
>TRBJ1-5|TRBD1|-|TRBV10-1
CASSYGTGGDQPQHF
TGCGCCAGCAGTTATGGGACAGGGGGCGATCAGCCCCAGCATTTT
>TRBJ2-3|TRBD2|-|TRBV6-1
CASSITSGGSDTQYF
TGTGCCAGCAGTATAACTAGCGGGGGATCAGATACGCAGTATTTT
>TRBJ2-5|TRBD2|-|TRBV5-1
CASSFEAGGHNTQYF
TGCGCCAGCAGCTTCGAAGCGGGGGGGCATAACACCCAGTACTTC
>TRBJ1-2|TRBD1|-|TRBV29-1
CSVQADRGYGYTF
TGCAGCGTTCAAGCTGACAGGGGCTATGGCTACACCTTC
>TRBJ1-4|-|few|TRBV6-1
CASSDPGNGKLFF
TGTGCCAGCAGTGACCCCGGTAATGGCAAACTGTTTTTT
>TRBJ1-2|-|-|TRBV30
CAWSVRWVRGYGYTF
TGTGCCTGGAGCGTAAGGTGGGTCCGCGGCTATGGCTACACCTTC
>TRBJ1-1|-|few|TRBV2
CASSVGRGYQAFF
TGTGCCAGCAGTGTGGGGAGAGGGTATCAAGCTTTCTTT
>TRBJ2-5|TRBD2|-|TRBV2
CASSGSGGAGETQYF
TGTGCCAGCAGTGGGAGCGGGGGGGCCGGAGAGACCCAGTACTTC
>TRBJ2-5|TRBD2|-|TRBV28
CASSVPSGGFRGTQYF
TGTGCCAGCAGTGTCCCTAGCGGGGGCTTCCGGGGGACCCAGTACTTC
>TRBJ2-1|-|-|TRBV6-1
CASSETLNGGGFF
TGTGCCAGCAGTGAAACTTTAAACGGGGGCGGGTTCTTC
>TRBJ2-7|-|-|TRBV7-9
CASSLTSNEQYF
TGTGCCAGCAGCTTAACCAGCAACGAGCAGTACTTC
>TRBJ2-5|TRBD2|few|TRBV2
CASSTGTSGGASSETQYF
TGTGCCAGCAGTACTGGGACTAGCGGGGGGGCGTCCTCAGAGACCCAGTACTTC
>TRBJ1-2|-|few|TRBV2
CASSGQSRGGYTF
TGTGCCAGCAGCGGACAGTCAAGGGGGGGCTACACCTTC